The subject of this entry is one T cell receptor (beta chain). Each CDR3 protein gets one entry after TCRdb re-called the PCR reads with MiXCR. The sample lists just under 20,000 distinct CDR3 sequences, over 40% occurring once. This record belongs to a study of tumor-infiltrating lymphocytes in oesophageal squamous cell carcinoma. The receptor was isolated from a male donor with esophageal squamous cell carcinoma. What was sequenced was normal esophageal tissue next to the tumor.

The CDR3 DNA reads as TGTGCCAGCAGTGAAGCGCTTAGGTACGAGCAGTACTTC. This encodes CASSEALRYEQYF. The V gene is TRBV6-1, the J gene TRBJ2-7, with D uncertain. Germline V gene lookup returns CDR1 MNHNS and CDR2 SASEGT. The CDR3 loop spans 13 amino acids. V was shortened by 0 bases and J by 4 bases, with 7 bases between the two germline ends.